This T cell receptor (beta chain) was obtained from a study of T cells after posttransplantation cyclophosphamide (dated by TCRdb to the mid-2010s). With regard to the full study: Using TRB sequencing, the study followed how the T cell repertoire reconstituted after myeloablative bone marrow transplantation in which posttransplantation cyclophosphamide served as GVHD prophylaxis. Samples from under 40 PTCy-treated patients, along with samples from some 15 of their related bone marrow donors, underwent antigen receptor sequencing. Because TRA and TRB clonality were tightly correlated in 9 samples, subsequent TCR analyses were focused on TRB only. Public TRB sequences were searched against a database of over 3,600 sequences associated with responses to pathogens, tumor antigens, self-antigens and alloantigens. Blood from all 30 or so PTCy patients with 1-year posttransplant specimens was subjected to TRB sequencing. In 3 patients, TRB sequencing was also performed on up to about 3 more blood samples taken 2 to 5.2 years after transplant, and in 4 patients, pretransplant blood was also TRB-sequenced.

Paper-wide results and their limitations: Across the 45 patients, TRB clonality was highly associated with recipient CMV seropositivity and CMV reactivation, and diversity with PTCy was similar to that in the CNI/methotrexate controls. The TRB repertoires of T cells infiltrating skin or the GI tract showed only limited overlap with the TRB repertoires found in blood. Donor-recipient similarity was low at 1-2 months but rose over the first year, and later blood repertoires were often dominated by donor CD8+ memory clones.

TRB sequencing was run on genomic DNA with either the immunoSEQ assay at survey resolution or the hsTCRB kit. The source study handled its data this way. Initial read processing used immunoSEQ software, and repertoire analyses used the LymphoSeq R package. Clonality was calculated as 1 minus normalized Shannon entropy, and the Gini coefficient was also calculated for each TRB dataset. Phenotypes of unsorted samples were inferred by mapping TRB sequences from sorted subsets of the recipient or donor onto the same recipient's unsorted samples. The table comes from immuneACCESS by way of TCRdb, which keeps in-frame sequences with V and J called. Part of the clones is missing from these tables; in studies checked, under half for an unresolved V gene and the rest for unknown reasons. V and J calls and clone size are those listed in that table; D and trimming were worked out from the DNA. In this sample the table shows roughly 16,000 clones, and no singletons are among them. The top ten constitute 0.54% of the sample.

The germline V gene gives CDR1 as WSHSY and CDR2 as SAAADI. The CDR3 covers 11 residues, taking in both the cysteine and the phenylalanine. Only the CDR3 DNA stays, 33 bases, in frame from base 1. Interpreted using the paper, the treatment or condition label stands for: high-dose cyclophosphamide on days +3 and +4 as single-agent GVHD prophylaxis. Patients in the PTCy group got busulfan and fludarabine conditioning, a marrow graft from a related or unrelated donor, and cyclophosphamide on days +3 and +4. The PTCy-treated patients were enrolled in a prospective multi-institutional clinical trial. Peripheral blood and bone marrow mononuclear cells were isolated by Ficoll-Hypaque density centrifugation and cryopreserved. At least ten counts were recorded for this clone. The clone's antigen remains unknown. The junction does not match germline at one end; this may be a read error.

The clonotype comes from a female patient younger than 45 who received an allogeneic stem cell transplant from a related donor, was CMV-positive, and had no GVHD. Some T cells seen after a transplant may have their origin in the graft donor. The V and J segments used are TRBV10-2 and TRBJ2-7, with TRBD1 matching 8 junction bases. The source material was PBMCs, sampled after allogeneic stem cell transplant with posttransplant cyclophosphamide. The CDR3 corresponds to CASQGADTLDF. Read as DNA, the sequence is TGCGCCAGCCAGGGGGCCGATACCTTGGACTTC.